This is a list of T cell receptor beta chains from one sample in a study of T cells of healthy individuals. TCRdb independently ran MiXCR on the 5' RACE reads; one entry per CDR3 protein. The sample lists 75,000 to 95,000 distinct CDR3 sequences, 5% occurring once. The origin of the receptors is a female donor in good health. Each CDR3 is given with its conserved first and last residue. Fields, in order: CDR3 protein, CDR3 DNA, D gene, J gene, V gene, clone size. A D gene is named only where the DNA matches it firmly. Rows give clone size only sometimes, using once, few, many, or a class for an expanded clone.

cdr3_aa: CASSRRLAGSDNEQFF
cdr3_nt: TGTGCCAGCAGCCGACGACTAGCGGGATCAGACAATGAGCAGTTCTTC
d_call: TRBD2
j_call: TRBJ2-1
v_call: TRBV14
clone_size: many

cdr3_aa: CASSSDTPSGNTIYF
cdr3_nt: TGTGCCAGCAGTTCGGACACCCCCTCTGGAAACACCATATATTTT
d_call: -
j_call: TRBJ1-3
v_call: TRBV6-5
clone_size: many

cdr3_aa: CAWTRDRGQEQYF
cdr3_nt: TGTGCCTGGACTCGGGACAGGGGCCAGGAGCAGTACTTC
d_call: TRBD1
j_call: TRBJ2-7
v_call: TRBV30
clone_size: many

cdr3_aa: CATQDRVNQPQHF
cdr3_nt: TGTGCCACCCAGGACAGGGTGAATCAGCCCCAGCATTTT
d_call: TRBD1
j_call: TRBJ1-5
v_call: TRBV10-3
clone_size: few

cdr3_aa: CASSFDREAFF
cdr3_nt: TGTGCCAGCAGCTTCGACAGGGAAGCTTTCTTT
d_call: -
j_call: TRBJ1-1
v_call: TRBV7-9
clone_size: many

cdr3_aa: CASSLLTGNNSPLHF
cdr3_nt: TGTGCCAGCAGTTTATTGACAGGGAATAATTCACCCCTCCACTTT
d_call: TRBD1
j_call: TRBJ1-6
v_call: TRBV27
clone_size: few

cdr3_aa: CASTESGANVLTF
cdr3_nt: TGTGCCAGCACAGAATCTGGGGCCAACGTCCTGACTTTC
d_call: -
j_call: TRBJ2-6
v_call: TRBV6-2/TRBV6-3
clone_size: many

cdr3_aa: CASSAGQFMERPNTEAFF
cdr3_nt: TGTGCCAGCAGTGCCGGACAGTTTATGGAGCGACCGAACACTGAAGCTTTCTTT
d_call: -
j_call: TRBJ1-1
v_call: TRBV12-3/TRBV12-4
clone_size: few

cdr3_aa: CASSEQGTTEAFF
cdr3_nt: TGTGCCAGCAGTGAACAGGGGACGACTGAAGCTTTCTTT
d_call: -
j_call: TRBJ1-1
v_call: TRBV6-1
clone_size: few

cdr3_aa: CASSPAGGPNEQFF
cdr3_nt: TGTGCCAGCAGTCCAGCGGGAGGGCCAAATGAGCAGTTCTTC
d_call: TRBD2
j_call: TRBJ2-1
v_call: TRBV12-3/TRBV12-4
clone_size: many

cdr3_aa: CASSLGTSGRDTQYF
cdr3_nt: TGTGCCAGCAGCTTGGGGACTAGCGGAAGAGATACGCAGTATTTT
d_call: TRBD2
j_call: TRBJ2-3
v_call: TRBV11-3
clone_size: many

cdr3_aa: CASSLEAWATEAFF
cdr3_nt: TGTGCCAGCAGCCTAGAGGCGTGGGCCACTGAAGCTTTCTTT
d_call: -
j_call: TRBJ1-1
v_call: TRBV7-9
clone_size: many

cdr3_aa: CASRTVDRDHLGYTF
cdr3_nt: TGTGCCAGCCGAACCGTCGACAGGGACCATCTTGGCTACACCTTC
d_call: TRBD1
j_call: TRBJ1-2
v_call: TRBV6-2/TRBV6-3
clone_size: many

cdr3_aa: CASGLQGNEQFF
cdr3_nt: TGTGCTAGTGGTTTGCAGGGGAATGAGCAGTTCTTC
d_call: -
j_call: TRBJ2-1
v_call: TRBV12-5
clone_size: -

cdr3_aa: CASSQQVPDEQYF
cdr3_nt: TGCGCCAGCAGCCAACAAGTTCCGGACGAGCAGTACTTC
d_call: -
j_call: TRBJ2-7
v_call: TRBV4-3
clone_size: many

cdr3_aa: CASSPVSGYGYTF
cdr3_nt: TGTGCCAGCAGCCCCGTCAGCGGCTATGGCTACACCTTC
d_call: -
j_call: TRBJ1-2
v_call: TRBV9
clone_size: few

cdr3_aa: CATSDSAPGVKAQYF
cdr3_nt: TGTGCCACCAGTGATAGCGCCCCAGGGGTAAAGGCCCAGTACTTC
d_call: -
j_call: TRBJ2-5
v_call: TRBV24-1
clone_size: many

cdr3_aa: CASSPLQGPAGEQFF
cdr3_nt: TGTGCCAGCAGTCCCCTACAGGGGCCAGCAGGGGAGCAGTTCTTC
d_call: TRBD1
j_call: TRBJ2-1
v_call: TRBV12-3/TRBV12-4
clone_size: many

cdr3_aa: CASSFSGGRAQYF
cdr3_nt: TGTGCCAGCAGTTTTTCGGGCGGGAGGGCCCAGTACTTC
d_call: TRBD2
j_call: TRBJ2-4
v_call: TRBV28
clone_size: many

cdr3_aa: CSVGERVPGELFF
cdr3_nt: TGCAGCGTTGGGGAGAGGGTACCCGGGGAGCTGTTTTTT
d_call: -
j_call: TRBJ2-2
v_call: TRBV29-1
clone_size: -

cdr3_aa: CATSRGRTVGTEAFF
cdr3_nt: TGTGCCACCAGCAGAGGACGGACGGTGGGGACTGAAGCTTTCTTT
d_call: -
j_call: TRBJ1-1
v_call: TRBV15
clone_size: few

cdr3_aa: CASIGTGGYGYTF
cdr3_nt: TGTGCCAGCATAGGGACAGGGGGCTATGGCTACACCTTC
d_call: TRBD1
j_call: TRBJ1-2
v_call: TRBV11-2
clone_size: many

cdr3_aa: CASSYNLGTAPNTEAFF
cdr3_nt: TGTGCCAGCAGTTACAATTTGGGGACAGCCCCGAACACTGAAGCTTTCTTT
d_call: TRBD1
j_call: TRBJ1-1
v_call: TRBV6-5
clone_size: -

cdr3_aa: CASLHRGSSYEQYF
cdr3_nt: TGTGCCAGTCTACATCGGGGATCCTCCTACGAGCAGTACTTC
d_call: -
j_call: TRBJ2-7
v_call: TRBV2
clone_size: -

cdr3_aa: CASSYQVTGGRLKLFF
cdr3_nt: TGTGCCAGCAGTTATCAAGTGACAGGGGGCCGCTTGAAACTGTTTTTT
d_call: TRBD1
j_call: TRBJ1-4
v_call: TRBV6-5
clone_size: many

cdr3_aa: CASSQAGHKVYNEQFF
cdr3_nt: TGTGCCAGCAGCCAAGCAGGGCACAAGGTTTACAATGAGCAGTTCTTC
d_call: -
j_call: TRBJ2-1
v_call: TRBV5-5
clone_size: few

cdr3_aa: CASSPWDHPDTQYF
cdr3_nt: TGTGCCAGCAGTCCCTGGGACCACCCAGATACGCAGTATTTT
d_call: -
j_call: TRBJ2-3
v_call: TRBV27
clone_size: many

cdr3_aa: CASSFSGTSGASTDTQYF
cdr3_nt: TGTGCCAGCAGTTTCTCCGGGACTAGCGGAGCTAGCACAGATACGCAGTATTTT
d_call: TRBD2
j_call: TRBJ2-3
v_call: TRBV12-3/TRBV12-4
clone_size: -

cdr3_aa: CASSSTPLRTDDQETQYF
cdr3_nt: TGTGCCAGCAGCTCCACGCCCCTCCGGACAGACGACCAAGAGACCCAGTACTTC
d_call: -
j_call: TRBJ2-5
v_call: TRBV7-9
clone_size: many

cdr3_aa: CASSAGGGNIQYF
cdr3_nt: TGTGCCAGCAGTGCGGGAGGGGGAAACATTCAGTACTTC
d_call: TRBD2
j_call: TRBJ2-4
v_call: TRBV6-2/TRBV6-3
clone_size: -

cdr3_aa: CASSLGRGAYNEQFF
cdr3_nt: TGTGCCAGCAGCTTGGGCAGGGGGGCCTACAATGAGCAGTTCTTC
d_call: -
j_call: TRBJ2-1
v_call: TRBV5-5
clone_size: many

cdr3_aa: CAWSVRVTGGVHEQFF
cdr3_nt: TGTGCCTGGAGTGTACGGGTGACAGGGGGAGTCCATGAGCAGTTCTTC
d_call: TRBD1
j_call: TRBJ2-1
v_call: TRBV30
clone_size: many

cdr3_aa: CASSGSSVGSYEQYF
cdr3_nt: TGTGCCAGCAGCGGATCTAGCGTAGGCTCCTACGAGCAGTACTTC
d_call: -
j_call: TRBJ2-7
v_call: TRBV7-2
clone_size: many

cdr3_aa: CASSVDLFSTDTQYF
cdr3_nt: TGTGCCAGCTCAGTAGACCTTTTCTCCACAGATACGCAGTATTTT
d_call: -
j_call: TRBJ2-3
v_call: TRBV7-8
clone_size: many

cdr3_aa: CASSLKPANTEAFF
cdr3_nt: TGTGCCAGCAGCTTAAAACCGGCGAACACTGAAGCTTTCTTT
d_call: -
j_call: TRBJ1-1
v_call: TRBV7-2
clone_size: many

cdr3_aa: CASSPAPSGNTGELFF
cdr3_nt: TGCGCCAGCAGCCCAGCCCCGAGTGGTAACACCGGGGAGCTGTTTTTT
d_call: -
j_call: TRBJ2-2
v_call: TRBV4-3
clone_size: many

cdr3_aa: CASSLKGTENTEAFF
cdr3_nt: TGCGCCAGCAGCTTGAAAGGGACAGAGAACACTGAAGCTTTCTTT
d_call: TRBD1
j_call: TRBJ1-1
v_call: TRBV5-1
clone_size: few

cdr3_aa: CASSSGPREETQYF
cdr3_nt: TGTGCCAGCAGCTCCGGACCCAGAGAAGAGACCCAGTACTTC
d_call: -
j_call: TRBJ2-5
v_call: TRBV13
clone_size: many

cdr3_aa: CASSLTGRLNTEAFF
cdr3_nt: TGTGCCAGCAGCTTAACGGGCAGGCTGAACACTGAAGCTTTCTTT
d_call: -
j_call: TRBJ1-1
v_call: TRBV7-8
clone_size: many

cdr3_aa: CASSRTDSGGYTF
cdr3_nt: TGTGCCAGCAGTCGGACGGATTCCGGCGGCTACACCTTC
d_call: -
j_call: TRBJ1-2
v_call: TRBV3-1
clone_size: many

cdr3_aa: CASSFSLAGAPDTQYF
cdr3_nt: TGTGCCAGCAGCTTTTCCCTAGCGGGAGCGCCAGATACGCAGTATTTT
d_call: TRBD2
j_call: TRBJ2-3
v_call: TRBV7-9
clone_size: many

cdr3_aa: CAWSGGVGNEQYF
cdr3_nt: TGTGCCTGGAGTGGGGGGGTAGGCAACGAGCAGTACTTC
d_call: -
j_call: TRBJ2-7
v_call: TRBV30
clone_size: many

cdr3_aa: CASIEQGLNTGELFF
cdr3_nt: TGTGCCAGCATAGAACAGGGGCTAAACACCGGGGAGCTGTTTTTT
d_call: TRBD1
j_call: TRBJ2-2
v_call: TRBV6-2/TRBV6-3
clone_size: few

cdr3_aa: CASSSGTGTYEQYF
cdr3_nt: TGTGCCAGCAGCTCCGGGACAGGGACCTACGAGCAGTACTTC
d_call: TRBD1
j_call: TRBJ2-7
v_call: TRBV5-4
clone_size: many

cdr3_aa: CASSIPDRESQETQYF
cdr3_nt: TGTGCCAGTAGCATACCCGACAGGGAGAGTCAAGAGACCCAGTACTTC
d_call: TRBD1
j_call: TRBJ2-5
v_call: TRBV19
clone_size: many

cdr3_aa: CASSFASAGTDTQYF
cdr3_nt: TGTGCCAGCAGTTTCGCCTCGGCGGGCACAGATACGCAGTATTTT
d_call: -
j_call: TRBJ2-3
v_call: TRBV28
clone_size: many

cdr3_aa: CASSQVENTEAFF
cdr3_nt: TGTGCCAGCAGCCAGGTAGAGAACACTGAAGCTTTCTTT
d_call: -
j_call: TRBJ1-1
v_call: TRBV3-1
clone_size: many

cdr3_aa: CSAKRGLAGDADTQYF
cdr3_nt: TGCAGCGCCAAAAGGGGACTAGCGGGAGATGCAGATACGCAGTATTTT
d_call: TRBD2
j_call: TRBJ2-3
v_call: TRBV29-1
clone_size: -

cdr3_aa: CASSQMRDPTDTQYF
cdr3_nt: TGCGCCAGCAGCCAAATGCGGGACCCCACAGATACGCAGTATTTT
d_call: -
j_call: TRBJ2-3
v_call: TRBV4-3
clone_size: few

cdr3_aa: CSALTSVGPLAEAFF
cdr3_nt: TGCAGTGCTCTTACCTCAGTAGGTCCACTCGCTGAAGCTTTCTTT
d_call: -
j_call: TRBJ1-1
v_call: TRBV20-1
clone_size: many

cdr3_aa: CASSPVDSSYGYTF
cdr3_nt: TGTGCCAGTAGTCCGGTCGACAGTTCCTATGGCTACACCTTC
d_call: -
j_call: TRBJ1-2
v_call: TRBV19
clone_size: -

cdr3_aa: CATSDSSYPNIQYF
cdr3_nt: TGTGCCACCAGTGATTCCAGCTACCCAAACATTCAGTACTTC
d_call: -
j_call: TRBJ2-4
v_call: TRBV24-1
clone_size: -

cdr3_aa: CASSQGELRGADYGYTF
cdr3_nt: TGCGCCAGCAGCCAAGGGGAATTGAGGGGAGCCGACTATGGCTACACCTTC
d_call: -
j_call: TRBJ1-2
v_call: TRBV4-3
clone_size: few

cdr3_aa: CASSHLGQGAGAEAFF
cdr3_nt: TGCGCCAGCAGCCACCTGGGACAGGGGGCCGGCGCTGAAGCTTTCTTT
d_call: TRBD1
j_call: TRBJ1-1
v_call: TRBV4-3
clone_size: -

cdr3_aa: CASRQGFTNEKLFF
cdr3_nt: TGTGCCAGCAGGCAGGGGTTCACTAATGAAAAACTGTTTTTT
d_call: -
j_call: TRBJ1-4
v_call: TRBV12-3/TRBV12-4
clone_size: many

cdr3_aa: CASRSDTHYYEQYF
cdr3_nt: TGTGCAAGTCGCTCGGACACCCATTACTACGAGCAGTACTTC
d_call: -
j_call: TRBJ2-7
v_call: TRBV12-2
clone_size: many

cdr3_aa: CASTLAGVTGELFF
cdr3_nt: TGTGCCAGCACCTTGGCCGGGGTCACCGGGGAGCTGTTTTTT
d_call: -
j_call: TRBJ2-2
v_call: TRBV7-8
clone_size: few

cdr3_aa: CASSGGLLNTEAFF
cdr3_nt: TGTGCCAGCAGTGGGGGACTGTTGAACACTGAAGCTTTCTTT
d_call: -
j_call: TRBJ1-1
v_call: TRBV6-5
clone_size: few

cdr3_aa: CASSPGPTYEQYF
cdr3_nt: TGTGCCAGCAGCCCAGGCCCAACCTACGAGCAGTACTTC
d_call: -
j_call: TRBJ2-7
v_call: TRBV5-6
clone_size: -

cdr3_aa: CASSSILLTSGGTYEQYF
cdr3_nt: TGTGCCAGCAGTTCTATACTTTTAACTAGCGGGGGGACCTACGAGCAGTACTTC
d_call: TRBD2
j_call: TRBJ2-7
v_call: TRBV6-5
clone_size: once